These T cell receptor beta chains were read from a single sample in a study of T cell responses to AZD1222 COVID-19 vaccine. The protocol was immunoSEQ multiplex PCR, while the TCRdb copy is restricted to in-frame clones and leaves out a portion. The sample lists 120,000 or so clones, 90% occurring once. Specimen: peripheral blood, collected on day 0 of AZD1222 vaccination. These receptors all come from an adult in good health. Each CDR3 is given with its conserved first and last residue. Rows give clone size only sometimes, using once, few, many, or a class for an expanded clone.

v_gene,abundance,j_gene,len,CDR3aa
TRBV7-2,.,TRBJ2-1,15,CASSLETGRGNEQFF
TRBV6-6,.,TRBJ2-2,18,CASSRTQGQGRHTGELFF
TRBV7-9,.,TRBJ2-7,19,CASSAPGVGLAGSTYEQYF
TRBV27,few,TRBJ2-3,16,CASSADPAGSTDTQYF
TRBV2,.,TRBJ2-1,14,CASGTSPRRNEQFF
TRBV24-1,.,TRBJ2-3,13,CATSDSRLDTQYF
TRBV4-3,.,TRBJ2-6,18,CASSHALMGGSGANVLTF
TRBV19,.,TRBJ2-2,19,CASSIDGGFLGTGTGELFF
TRBV19,.,TRBJ2-1,14,CASSSQGSVYEQFF
TRBV12-3/TRBV12-4,.,TRBJ1-1,12,CASRLMNTEAFF
TRBV10-2,.,TRBJ1-3,15,CASSESGGSRNTIYF
TRBV6-2/TRBV6-3,.,TRBJ1-2,14,CASSQTGLVYGYTF
TRBV29-1,.,TRBJ2-7,17,CSVEALRSGTGAYEQYF
TRBV14,.,TRBJ1-1,16,CASSPLSRGKDTEAFF
TRBV3-1/TRBV3-2,.,TRBJ2-1,18,CASSQDLTGTSGSFEQFF
TRBV19,.,TRBJ2-1,15,CASSRQGNSYNEQFF
TRBV29-1,.,TRBJ2-1,14,CSVEGGQGVHEQFF
TRBV4-1,.,TRBJ1-2,17,CASRDYRTGGASYGYTF
TRBV7-2,.,TRBJ1-1,14,CASSLQGGSTEAFF
TRBV28,.,TRBJ1-1,12,CASSSRSTEAFF
TRBV5-1,once,TRBJ2-4,14,CASSLEAGKNIQYF
TRBV3-1/TRBV3-2,.,TRBJ2-1,14,CASRLAGGRDEQFF
TRBV19,.,TRBJ2-3,14,CASGRRAYEDTQYF
TRBV7-6,.,TRBJ2-7,14,CASSVGPKLDEQYF
TRBV29-1,.,TRBJ1-1,15,CSVSVGGQGNTEAFF
TRBV3-1/TRBV3-2,.,TRBJ2-3,16,CASRFTDRGETDTQYF
TRBV5-1,once,TRBJ1-1,15,CASSLVGEGNTEAFF